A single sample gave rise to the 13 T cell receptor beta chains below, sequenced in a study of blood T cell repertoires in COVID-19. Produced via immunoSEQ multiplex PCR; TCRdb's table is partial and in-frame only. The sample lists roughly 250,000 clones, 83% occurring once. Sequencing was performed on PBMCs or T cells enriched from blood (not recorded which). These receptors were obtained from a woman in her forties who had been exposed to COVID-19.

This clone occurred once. The CDR3 DNA is TGTGCCAGCAGCCTATATTCGGACTATGGCTACACCTTC. This translates into CASSLYSDYGYTF. The V and J genes are TRBV7-2 and TRBJ1-2; D not resolved. CDR1 and CDR2 from the germline V gene are SGHTA and FQGNSA. The CDR3 is made up of 13 amino acids. V was clipped by 5 bases and J by 3 bases, with 10 bases between them.

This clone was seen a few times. Here the CDR3 DNA reads TGTGCCAGCTCCCCGGAGGGCGAGAATTCACCCCTCCACTTT. Translation gives CASSPEGENSPLHF. J is TRBJ1-6 and V is TRBV18; unclear D gene. Germline V gives CDR1 KGHSH, CDR2 LQKENI. The V gene lost 6 bases and the J gene lost 7 bases, with 13 bases spanning the gap. The CDR3 sequence is 14 residues long.

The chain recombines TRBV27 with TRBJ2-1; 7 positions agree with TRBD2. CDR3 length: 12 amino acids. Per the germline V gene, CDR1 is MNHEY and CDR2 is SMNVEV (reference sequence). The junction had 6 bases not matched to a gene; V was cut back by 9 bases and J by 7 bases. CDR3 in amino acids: CASTGGRNEQFF. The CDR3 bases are TGTGCCAGTACCGGGGGGAGGAATGAGCAGTTCTTC.

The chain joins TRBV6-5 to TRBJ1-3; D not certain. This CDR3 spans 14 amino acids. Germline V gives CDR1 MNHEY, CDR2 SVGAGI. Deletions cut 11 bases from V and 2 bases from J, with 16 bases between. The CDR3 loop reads CAGPLVAPGNTIYF. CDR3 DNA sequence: TGTGCCGGCCCTTTAGTAGCACCTGGAAACACCATATATTTT.

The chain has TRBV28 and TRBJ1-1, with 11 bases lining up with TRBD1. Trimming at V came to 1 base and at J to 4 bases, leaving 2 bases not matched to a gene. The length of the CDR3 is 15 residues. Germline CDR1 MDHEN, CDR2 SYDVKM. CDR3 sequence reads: CASSLFGTGGTEAFF. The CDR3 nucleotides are TGTGCCAGCAGTTTATTCGGGACAGGGGGCACTGAAGCTTTCTTT.

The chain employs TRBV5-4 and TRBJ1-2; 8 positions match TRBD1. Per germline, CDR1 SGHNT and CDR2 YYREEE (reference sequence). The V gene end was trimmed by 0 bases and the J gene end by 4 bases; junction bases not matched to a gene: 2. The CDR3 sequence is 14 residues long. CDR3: CASSLAGTGYGYTF. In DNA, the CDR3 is TGTGCCAGCAGCTTGGCCGGGACAGGCTATGGCTACACCTTC.

DNA of the CDR3: TGTGCCAGCAGCTACCTAGGCGGGGGGCCTTCCTACAATGAGCAGTTCTTC. Amino acids: CASSYLGGGPSYNEQFF. V usage is TRBV7-9 and J usage is TRBJ2-1; 8 bases are a match to TRBD2. Germline V gene data show CDR1 as SEHNR and CDR2 as FQNEAQ (reference sequence). This CDR3 is 17 amino acids long. V was clipped by 4 bases and J by 1 base; unmatched bases: 9.

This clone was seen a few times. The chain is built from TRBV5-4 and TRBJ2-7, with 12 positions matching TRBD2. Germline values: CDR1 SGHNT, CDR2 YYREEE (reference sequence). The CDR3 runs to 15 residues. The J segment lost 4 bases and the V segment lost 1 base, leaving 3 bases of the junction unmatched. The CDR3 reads CASSLTSGGLYEQYF. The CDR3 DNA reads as TGTGCCAGCAGCTTGACTAGCGGGGGGTTATACGAGCAGTACTTC.

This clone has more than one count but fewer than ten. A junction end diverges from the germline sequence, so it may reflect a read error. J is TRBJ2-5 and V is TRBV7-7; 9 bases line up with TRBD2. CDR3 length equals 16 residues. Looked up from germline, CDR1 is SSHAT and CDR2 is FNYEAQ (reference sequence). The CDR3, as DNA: TGTGCTAGCAGCCCCCTCGGCGGGGGGGCAGGAGAGACCCAGTACTTC. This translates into CASSPLGGGAGETQYF.

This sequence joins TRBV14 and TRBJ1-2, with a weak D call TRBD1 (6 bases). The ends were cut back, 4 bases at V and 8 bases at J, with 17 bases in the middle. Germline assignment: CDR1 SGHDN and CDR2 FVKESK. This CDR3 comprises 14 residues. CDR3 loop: CASSPKLGGWGYTF. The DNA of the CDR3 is TGTGCCAGCAGCCCTAAGCTTGGGGGCTGGGGCTACACCTTC. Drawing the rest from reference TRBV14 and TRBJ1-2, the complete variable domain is EAGVTQFPSHSVIEKGQTVTLRCDPISGHDNLYWYRRVMGKEIKFLLHFVKESKQDESGMPNNRFLAERTGGTYSTLKVQPAELEDSGVYFCASSPKLGGWGYTFGSGTRLTVV.

The CDR3 spells CASSYRVAGSGTEAFF. Here the CDR3 DNA reads TGTGCCAGCAGTTACAGGGTTGCAGGGAGCGGGACTGAAGCTTTCTTT. The chain recombines TRBV6-5 with TRBJ1-1; weak D call: TRBD1 (5 bases). In germline, CDR1 is MNHEY, CDR2 SVGAGI. The CDR3 has 16 residues. V was clipped by 2 bases and J by 5 bases, with 18 bases between them.

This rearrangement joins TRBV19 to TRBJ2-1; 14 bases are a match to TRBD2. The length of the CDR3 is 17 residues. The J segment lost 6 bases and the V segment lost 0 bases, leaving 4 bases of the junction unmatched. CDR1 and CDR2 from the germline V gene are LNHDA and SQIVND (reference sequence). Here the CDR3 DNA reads TGTGCCAGTAGTATAGACCGACTAGCGGGGGGGCCCAATGAGCAGTTCTTC. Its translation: CASSIDRLAGGPNEQFF.

CDR3 nucleotide sequence: TGTGCCAGCAGGCTTACAGGGGATTCCTATGGCTACACCTTC. It specifies CASRLTGDSYGYTF. The genes are TRBV5-6 and TRBJ1-2; 7 nucleotides agree with TRBD1. Losses at the gene ends were 5 bases for V and 4 bases for J; bases not matched to a gene: 8. Germline V gene data show CDR1 as SGHDT and CDR2 as YYEEEE. CDR3 size: 14 residues.